Each of the 28 T cell receptor beta chains below was sequenced from the same sample in a study of blood T cell repertoires in COVID-19. Assay used: immunoSEQ multiplex PCR; TCRdb lists only in-frame clones, some missing. The sample records almost 250,000 clones, more than 70% being singletons. Input material: peripheral blood. These TCRs come from an elderly woman with COVID-19, enrolled during active disease.

This clone has a handful of counts. The gene calls are TRBV28 and TRBJ2-7, with D tentatively TRBD2 (6 bases). The germline gives CDR1 MDHEN, CDR2 SYDVKM. V dropped 6 bases and J dropped 0 bases, with 15 bases sitting between them. The CDR3 covers 15 residues. CDR3 sequence: CASSREGAGSYEQYV. CDR3 coding DNA: TGTGCCAGCAGCCGTGAAGGAGCGGGCTCCTACGAGCAGTACGTC.

V gene TRBV6-5 combines with J gene TRBJ1-2; TRBD1 aligns across 10 bases. Germline loops: CDR1 MNHEY, CDR2 SVGAGI. V shed 3 bases and J 3 bases; nucleotides not matched to a gene: 4. The CDR3 runs 15 residues. The CDR3 region is CASSYSGQGDYGYTF. In DNA form, the CDR3 reads TGTGCCAGCAGTTATTCCGGACAGGGGGACTATGGCTACACCTTC.

The chain joins TRBV5-1 to TRBJ2-7; 10 bases fit TRBD1. The V gene's germline CDR1 is SGHRS and CDR2 YFSETQ. The V segment lost 0 bases and the J segment 3 bases; nucleotides outside the gene matches: 3. This CDR3 spans 15 amino acids. The CDR3 nucleotides read TGCGCCAGCAGCTTGGGGCGGGACAGGGGCTACGAGCAGTACTTC. Its translation: CASSLGRDRGYEQYF.

The J gene is TRBJ1-2, the V gene TRBV7-9, with D perhaps matching TRBD1 (6 bases). The CDR3 runs to 14 residues. The V end was cut by 5 bases, the J end by 3 bases, with 13 bases between. Germline assignment: CDR1 SEHNR and CDR2 FQNEAQ (reference sequence). CDR3 nucleotide sequence: TGTGCCAGCAGCCCCGAGGGGGGGTACTATGGCTACACCTTC. The encoded protein is CASSPEGGYYGYTF.

The CDR3 bases are TGTGCCAGCAGCGCAACAGGGTCCGGGGATACGCAGTATTTT. It encodes CASSATGSGDTQYF. V usage is TRBV6-6 and J usage is TRBJ2-3; TRBD1 might be the D (6 bases). Trimming stripped 6 bases from V and 6 bases from J, with 16 bases between. Germline assignment: CDR1 MNHNY and CDR2 SVGAGI (reference sequence). The CDR3 is 14 amino acids.

V is TRBV18 and J is TRBJ1-6; D is unclear. The CDR3 is made up of 13 amino acids. Between the trimmed V and J ends, which lost 8 bases and 7 bases, there was a span of 12 bases. CDR1 and CDR2 from the germline V gene are KGHSH and LQKENI. In nucleotides, the CDR3 is TGTGCCAGCCGCGTCGAGGGAAATTCACCCCTCCACTTT. It encodes CASRVEGNSPLHF.

V and J are TRBV6-2 or TRBV6-3 and TRBJ1-6, with TRBD1 matching over 10 bases. The CDR3 length is 15 residues. Germline V lookup: CDR1 MNHEY, CDR2 SVGEGT. The junction had 1 base not matched to a gene; V was cut back by 2 bases and J by 6 bases. CDR3 in amino acids: CASSYRDRGNSPLHF. The CDR3 DNA follows: TGTGCCAGCAGTTACCGGGACAGGGGTAATTCACCCCTCCACTTT.

V usage is TRBV11-3 and J usage is TRBJ2-2; tentatively, D is TRBD1 (6 bases). Germline CDR1 and CDR2: SGHNT and YENEEA. CDR3 length equals 17 residues. V lost 5 bases to trimming and J lost 3 bases, with 19 bases between them. The CDR3 is CASSVTTGFMDTGELFF. DNA for the CDR3: TGTGCCAGCAGCGTAACTACAGGGTTTATGGACACCGGGGAGCTGTTTTTT.

The chain links TRBV7-9 to TRBJ1-6; D unclear. The CDR3 is made up of 15 amino acids. V lost 3 bases and J lost 8, with 14 bases in between. CDR1 and CDR2 from the germline V gene are SEHNR and FQNEAQ (reference sequence). The CDR3 DNA reads TGTGCCAGCAGCTTTTTAAAGGGCGGGGATTCACCCCTCCACTTT. It specifies CASSFLKGGDSPLHF.

As for this clone: Because the CDR3's place on the DNA is in doubt, the DNA is left out and the CDR3 is given as listed by TCRdb. Other nucleotide sequences in the sample specify the same CDR3. The V and J genes are TRBV14 and TRBJ2-2; the tabulated D call, TRBD2, remains unverified against the DNA. Counting both end residues, the CDR3 totals 15 amino acids. CDR1 is SGHDN and CDR2 is FVKESK in the germline V gene. The CDR3 sequence: CASSQFGGGTGELFF.

This sequence joins TRBV20-1 and TRBJ2-4; a possible D gene is TRBD1 (5 bases). The CDR3 runs to 11 residues. Trimming took 4 bases from V and 6 from J, leaving 7 bases between them. The germline V gene has CDR1 DFQATT and CDR2 SNEGSKA (reference sequence). The CDR3 nucleotides read TGCAGTGCTATCGACAGAAACATTCAGTACTTC. Protein product: CSAIDRNIQYF.

Comments on this clone: At the DNA level, this CDR3 is encoded by other sequences in the same sample as well. The gene calls are TRBV5-1 and TRBJ1-5; D unresolved. The V gene's germline CDR1 is SGHRS and CDR2 YFSETQ. Trimming stripped 1 base from V and 5 bases from J, with 10 bases between. The CDR3 extends over 14 amino acids. CDR3 residues: CASSLTGSDQPQHF. In DNA, the CDR3 is TGCGCCAGCAGCTTGACCGGGTCGGATCAGCCCCAGCATTTT.

V usage is TRBV10-3 and J usage is TRBJ1-1; D not certain. CDR1 and CDR2 (germline): ENHRY, SYGVKD. This CDR3 region has 14 residues. Trimming shortened V by 4 bases and J by 0 bases, and 9 bases separated the two germline ends. CDR3 in amino acids: CAISGAMMNTEAFF. The CDR3 bases are TGTGCCATCAGTGGGGCCATGATGAACACTGAAGCTTTCTTT.

V is TRBV25-1 and J is TRBJ1-2, with TRBD1 matching 8 bases. The CDR3 spans 16 residues. Losses at the gene ends were 3 bases for V and 4 bases for J; bases not matched to a gene: 10. Germline-derived CDR1 and CDR2 are MGHDK and SYGVNS. The CDR3 is CASSDPRTGSGYGYTF. The CDR3 nucleotides are TGTGCCAGCAGTGATCCTCGGACAGGGAGCGGCTATGGCTACACCTTC.

The rearrangement links TRBV10-3 to TRBJ2-3; D perhaps matches TRBD2 (7 bases). The germline V gene has CDR1 ENHRY and CDR2 SYGVKD. V was shortened by 8 bases and J by 5 bases, with 17 bases between the two germline ends. There are 14 residues in the CDR3. CDR3 loop: CAIGRGGGVDTQYF. DNA for the CDR3: TGTGCCATCGGGAGGGGGGGAGGTGTAGATACGCAGTATTTT.

The chain links TRBV6-5 to TRBJ2-2; 8 nucleotides align to TRBD1. Per germline, CDR1 MNHEY and CDR2 SVGAGI. Germline trimming cut 6 bases from V and 7 bases from J; bases unmatched to any gene: 7. CDR3 length equals 14 residues. CDR3 sequence: CASRGQGLGGELFF. The CDR3 region has the DNA TGTGCCAGCAGAGGACAGGGTCTGGGCGGGGAGCTGTTTTTT.

V and J are TRBV3-1 (or the pseudogene TRBV3-2) and TRBJ2-1; D may be TRBD2 (7 bases). V was shortened by 0 bases and J by 2 bases, with 14 bases between the two germline ends. The CDR3 is 17 amino acids. Germline V lookup: CDR1 LGHDT, CDR2 YNNKEL (reference sequence). CDR3 sequence: CASSQDAGEGPYNEQFF. The DNA for the CDR3 is TGTGCCAGCAGCCAAGATGCAGGGGAGGGGCCCTACAATGAGCAGTTCTTC.

The chain combines TRBV9 with TRBJ2-3; D perhaps matches TRBD2 (5 bases). V dropped 1 base and J dropped 0 bases, with 9 bases sitting between them. Germline CDR1 and CDR2: SGDLS and YYNGEE. This CDR3 is built from 15 residues. The CDR3 DNA reads TGTGCCAGCAGCGTAAAGACTACTAGCACAGATACGCAGTATTTT. Its translation is CASSVKTTSTDTQYF. The full variable domain, rest sourced from reference TRBV9 and TRBJ2-3, is DSGVTQTPKHLITATGQRVTLRCSPRSGDLSVYWYQQSLDQGLQFLIQYYNGEERAKGNILERFSAQQFPDLHSELNLSSLELGDSALYFCASSVKTTSTDTQYFGPGTRLTVL.

The J gene is TRBJ2-5, the V gene TRBV5-6, with TRBD2 as a possible D gene (6 bases). The germline V and J ends were trimmed by 0 bases and 7 bases, with 16 bases remaining between them. Germline CDR1 SGHDT, CDR2 YYEEEE. This CDR3 has 15 amino acids. The CDR3 loop is CASSLAGGATVTQYF. The CDR3 bases are TGTGCCAGCAGCTTGGCGGGCGGGGCCACCGTGACCCAGTACTTC.

The chain joins TRBV2 to TRBJ1-5; perhaps TRBD1 as D (5 bases). This CDR3 comprises 13 residues. The V end lost 8 bases, the J end lost 0 bases, and 8 bases lay between the germline ends. Germline-derived CDR1 and CDR2 are SNHLY and FYNNEI. CDR3 protein: CASGQGSNQPQHF. The DNA of the CDR3 is TGTGCCAGCGGGCAGGGTAGCAATCAGCCCCAGCATTTT.

This clone was counted ten times or more. The rearrangement joins TRBV7-9 to TRBJ2-5, with D tentatively TRBD1 (6 bases). CDR3 length: 17 residues. V gave up 5 bases and J gave up 1 base, with 20 bases separating them. Per germline, CDR1 SEHNR and CDR2 FQNEAQ (reference sequence). CDR3 residues: CASSRGRGIRLQETQYF. The CDR3, as DNA: TGTGCCAGCAGCCGTGGCAGGGGAATACGACTCCAAGAGACCCAGTACTTC.

This chain joins TRBV12-3 or TRBV12-4 and TRBJ2-5; D is possibly TRBD2 (5 bases). Trimming took 5 bases from V and 1 from J, leaving 8 bases between them. The CDR3 runs to 13 residues. The CDR3, as DNA: TGTGCCAGCAGTCTCCGGGGCCAAGAGACCCAGTACTTC. It encodes CASSLRGQETQYF.

The chain recombines TRBV6-5 with TRBJ2-1; 9 bases fit TRBD2. Germline assignment: CDR1 MNHEY and CDR2 SVGAGI. Trimming removed 4 bases from V and 5 bases from J; junction bases left unmatched: 6. The CDR3 sequence is 15 residues long. Here the CDR3 reads CASSLASGNNNEQFF. In DNA form, the CDR3 reads TGTGCCAGCAGTTTGGCTAGCGGGAACAACAATGAGCAGTTCTTC.

This chain connects TRBV6-5 to TRBJ1-2, with 11 bases lining up with TRBD1. V lost 6 bases to trimming and J lost 7 bases; unmatched junction nucleotides: 10. This CDR3 contains 15 residues. Germline-derived CDR1 and CDR2 are MNHEY and SVGAGI. DNA of the CDR3: TGTGCCAGCAGCCTCATCGGACAGGGGGCGGGTGGCTACACCTTC. This translates into CASSLIGQGAGGYTF.

The sample holds a few counts of this clone. The chain is built from TRBV6-5 and TRBJ1-5, with a tentative D call TRBD1 (5 bases). V was pared by 5 bases and J by 2 bases, with 13 bases between. Germline CDR1 is MNHEY and CDR2 is SVGAGI. The CDR3 consists of 15 residues. CDR3 in amino acids: CASSPRGYGNQPQHF. CDR3 DNA: TGTGCCAGCAGTCCTCGGGGGTATGGCAATCAGCCCCAGCATTTT.

CDR3 DNA sequence: TGTGCCAGCAGGGGACTAGCGGGGGCCCAAGAGACCCAGTACTTC. Amino acid sequence: CASRGLAGAQETQYF. The chain carries TRBV4-2 and TRBJ2-5; 14 bases are shared with TRBD2. Germline lookup yields CDR1 LGHNA and CDR2 YNFKEQ. V trimming: 6 bases; J trimming: 1 base; junction bases outside the gene matches: 1. This CDR3 is 15 amino acids long.

The chain links TRBV7-2 to TRBJ1-1; D might be TRBD1 (5 bases). Trimming took off 5 bases at V and 4 bases at J, with 17 bases between the two ends. The CDR3 consists of 15 residues. The V gene's germline CDR1 is SGHTA and CDR2 FQGNSA. The CDR3 is CASSPRGRGSTEAFF. Written as DNA, the CDR3 is TGTGCCAGCAGCCCCCGGGGGAGGGGAAGCACTGAAGCTTTCTTT.

The CDR3 DNA reads as TGTGCCATCAATCGGGGGGGGAGCACTGAAGCTTTCTTT. Protein sequence: CAINRGGSTEAFF. V is TRBV10-3 and J is TRBJ1-1, with D tentatively TRBD1 (5 bases). V was pared by 7 bases and J by 4 bases, with 13 bases between. CDR1 is ENHRY, CDR2 SYGVKD, per germline. This CDR3 region has 13 residues.